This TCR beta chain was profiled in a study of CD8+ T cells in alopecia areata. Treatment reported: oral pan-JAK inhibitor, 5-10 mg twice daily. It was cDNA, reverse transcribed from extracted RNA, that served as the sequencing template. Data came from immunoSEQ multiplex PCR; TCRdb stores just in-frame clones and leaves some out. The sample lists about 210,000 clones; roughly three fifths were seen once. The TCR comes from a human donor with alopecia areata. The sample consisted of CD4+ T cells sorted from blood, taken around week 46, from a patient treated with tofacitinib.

The CDR3 nucleotides read TGCGCCAGCAGCTTGGAGAGGAACACTGAAGCTTTCTTT. This translates into CASSLERNTEAFF. The rearrangement joins TRBV5-1 to TRBJ1-1; D is uncertain. Deletions cut 0 bases from V and 1 base from J, with 4 bases between. CDR3 length: 13 residues. CDR1 SGHRS and CDR2 YFSETQ come from the germline V gene.